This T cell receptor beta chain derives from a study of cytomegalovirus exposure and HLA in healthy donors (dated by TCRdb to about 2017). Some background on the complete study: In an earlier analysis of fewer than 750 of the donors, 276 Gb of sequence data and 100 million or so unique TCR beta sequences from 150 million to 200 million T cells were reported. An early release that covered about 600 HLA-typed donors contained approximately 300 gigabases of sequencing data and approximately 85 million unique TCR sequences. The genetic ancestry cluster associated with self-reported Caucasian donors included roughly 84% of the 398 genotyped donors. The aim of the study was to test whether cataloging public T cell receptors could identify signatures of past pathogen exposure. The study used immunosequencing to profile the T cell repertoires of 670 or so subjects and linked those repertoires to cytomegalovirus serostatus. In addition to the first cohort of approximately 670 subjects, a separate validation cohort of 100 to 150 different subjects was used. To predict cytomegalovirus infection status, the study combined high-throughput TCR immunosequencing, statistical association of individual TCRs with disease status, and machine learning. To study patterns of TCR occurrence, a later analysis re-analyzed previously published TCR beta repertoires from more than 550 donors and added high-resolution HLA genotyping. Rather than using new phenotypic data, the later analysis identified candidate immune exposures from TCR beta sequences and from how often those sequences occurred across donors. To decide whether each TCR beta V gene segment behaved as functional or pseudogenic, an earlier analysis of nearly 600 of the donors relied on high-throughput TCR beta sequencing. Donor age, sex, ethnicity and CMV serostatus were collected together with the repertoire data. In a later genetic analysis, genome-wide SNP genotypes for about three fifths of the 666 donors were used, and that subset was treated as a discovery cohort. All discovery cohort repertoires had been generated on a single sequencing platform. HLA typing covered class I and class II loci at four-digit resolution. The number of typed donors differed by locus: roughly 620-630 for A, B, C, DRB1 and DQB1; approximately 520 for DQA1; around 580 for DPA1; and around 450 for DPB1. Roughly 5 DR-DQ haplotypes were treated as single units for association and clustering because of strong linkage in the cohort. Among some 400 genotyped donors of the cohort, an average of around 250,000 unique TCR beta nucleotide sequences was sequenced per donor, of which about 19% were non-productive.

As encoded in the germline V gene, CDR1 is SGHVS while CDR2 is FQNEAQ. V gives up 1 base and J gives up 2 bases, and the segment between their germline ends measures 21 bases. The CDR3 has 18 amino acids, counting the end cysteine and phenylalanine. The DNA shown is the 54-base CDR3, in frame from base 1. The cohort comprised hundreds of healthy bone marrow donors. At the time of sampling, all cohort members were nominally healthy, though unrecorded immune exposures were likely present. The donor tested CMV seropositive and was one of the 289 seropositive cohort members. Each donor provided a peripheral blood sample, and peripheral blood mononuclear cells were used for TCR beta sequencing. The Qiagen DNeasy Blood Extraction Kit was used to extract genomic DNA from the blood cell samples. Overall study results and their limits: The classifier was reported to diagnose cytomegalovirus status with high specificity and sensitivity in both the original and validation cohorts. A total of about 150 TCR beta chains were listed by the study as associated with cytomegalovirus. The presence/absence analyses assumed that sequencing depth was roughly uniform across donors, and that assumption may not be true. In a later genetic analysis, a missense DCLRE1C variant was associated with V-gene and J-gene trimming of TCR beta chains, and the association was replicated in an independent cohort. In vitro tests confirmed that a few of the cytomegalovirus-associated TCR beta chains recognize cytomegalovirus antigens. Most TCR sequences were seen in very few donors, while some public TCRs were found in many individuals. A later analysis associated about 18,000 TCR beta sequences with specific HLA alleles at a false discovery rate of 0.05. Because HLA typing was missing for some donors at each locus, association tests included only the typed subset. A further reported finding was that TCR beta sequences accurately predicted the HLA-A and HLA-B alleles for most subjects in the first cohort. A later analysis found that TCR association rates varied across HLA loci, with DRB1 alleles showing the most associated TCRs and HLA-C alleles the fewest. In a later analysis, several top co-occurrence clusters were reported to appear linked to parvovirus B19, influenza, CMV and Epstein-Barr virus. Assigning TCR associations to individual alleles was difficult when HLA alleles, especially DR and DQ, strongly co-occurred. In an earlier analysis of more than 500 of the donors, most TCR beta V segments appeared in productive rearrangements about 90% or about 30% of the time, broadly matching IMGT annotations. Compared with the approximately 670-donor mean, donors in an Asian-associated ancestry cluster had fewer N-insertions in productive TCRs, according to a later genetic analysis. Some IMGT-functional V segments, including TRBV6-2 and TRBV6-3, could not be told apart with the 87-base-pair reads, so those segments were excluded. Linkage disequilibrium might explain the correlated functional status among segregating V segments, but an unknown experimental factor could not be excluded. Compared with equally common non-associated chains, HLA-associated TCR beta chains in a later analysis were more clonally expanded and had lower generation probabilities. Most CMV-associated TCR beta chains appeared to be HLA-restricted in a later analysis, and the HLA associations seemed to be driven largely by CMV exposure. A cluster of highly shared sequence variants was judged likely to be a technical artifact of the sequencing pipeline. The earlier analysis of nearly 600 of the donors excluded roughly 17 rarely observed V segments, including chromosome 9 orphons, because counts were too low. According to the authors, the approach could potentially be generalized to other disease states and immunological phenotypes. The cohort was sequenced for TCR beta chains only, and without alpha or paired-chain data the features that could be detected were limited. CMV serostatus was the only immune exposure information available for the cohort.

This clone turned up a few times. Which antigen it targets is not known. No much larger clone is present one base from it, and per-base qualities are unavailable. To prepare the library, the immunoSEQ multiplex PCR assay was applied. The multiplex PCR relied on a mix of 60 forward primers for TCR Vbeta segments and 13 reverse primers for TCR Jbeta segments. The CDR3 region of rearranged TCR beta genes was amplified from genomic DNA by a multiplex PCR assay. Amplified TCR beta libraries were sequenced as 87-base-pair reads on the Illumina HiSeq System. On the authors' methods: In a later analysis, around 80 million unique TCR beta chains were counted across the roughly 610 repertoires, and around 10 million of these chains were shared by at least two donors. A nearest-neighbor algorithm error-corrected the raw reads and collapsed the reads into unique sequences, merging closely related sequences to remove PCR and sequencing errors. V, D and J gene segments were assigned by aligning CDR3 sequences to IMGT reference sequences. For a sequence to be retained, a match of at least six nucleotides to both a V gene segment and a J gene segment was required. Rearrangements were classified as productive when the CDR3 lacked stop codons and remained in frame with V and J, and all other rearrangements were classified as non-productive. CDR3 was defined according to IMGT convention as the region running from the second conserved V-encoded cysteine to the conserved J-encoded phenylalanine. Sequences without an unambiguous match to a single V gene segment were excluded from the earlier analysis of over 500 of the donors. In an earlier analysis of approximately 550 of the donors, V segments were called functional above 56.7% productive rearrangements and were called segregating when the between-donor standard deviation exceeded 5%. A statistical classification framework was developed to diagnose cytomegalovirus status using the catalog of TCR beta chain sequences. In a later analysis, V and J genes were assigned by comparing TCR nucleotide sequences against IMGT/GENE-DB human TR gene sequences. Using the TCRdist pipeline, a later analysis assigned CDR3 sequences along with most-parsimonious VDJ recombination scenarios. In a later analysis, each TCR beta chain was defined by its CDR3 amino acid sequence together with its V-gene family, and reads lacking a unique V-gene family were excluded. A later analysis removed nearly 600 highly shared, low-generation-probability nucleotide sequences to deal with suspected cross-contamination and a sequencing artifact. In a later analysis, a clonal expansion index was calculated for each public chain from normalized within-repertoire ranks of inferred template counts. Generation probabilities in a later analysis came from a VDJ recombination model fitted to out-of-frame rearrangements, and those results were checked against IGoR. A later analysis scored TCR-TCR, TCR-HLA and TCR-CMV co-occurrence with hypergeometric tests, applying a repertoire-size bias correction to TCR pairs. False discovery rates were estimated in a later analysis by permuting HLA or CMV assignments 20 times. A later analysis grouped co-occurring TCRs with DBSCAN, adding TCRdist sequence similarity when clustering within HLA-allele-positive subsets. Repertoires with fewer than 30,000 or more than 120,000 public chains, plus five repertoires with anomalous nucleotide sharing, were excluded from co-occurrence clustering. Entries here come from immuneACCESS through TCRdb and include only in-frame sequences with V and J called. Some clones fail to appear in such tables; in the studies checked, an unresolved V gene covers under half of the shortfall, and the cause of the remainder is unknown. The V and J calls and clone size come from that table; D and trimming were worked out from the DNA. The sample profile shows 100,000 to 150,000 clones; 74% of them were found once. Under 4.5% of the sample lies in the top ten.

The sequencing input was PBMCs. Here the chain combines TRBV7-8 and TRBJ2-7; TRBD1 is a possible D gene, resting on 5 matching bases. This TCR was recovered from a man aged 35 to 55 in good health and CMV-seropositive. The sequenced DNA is TGTGCCAGCAGCTTAGGGCTCCCGACAGACCTCTATCCCTACGAGCAGTACTTC. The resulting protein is CASSLGLPTDLYPYEQYF. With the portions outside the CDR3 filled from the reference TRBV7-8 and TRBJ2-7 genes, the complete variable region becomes GAGVSQSPRYKVAKRGQDVALRCDPISGHVSLFWYQQALGQGPEFLTYFQNEAQLDKSGLPSDRFFAERPEGSVSTLKIQRTQQEDSAVYLCASSLGLPTDLYPYEQYFGPGTRLTVT.